Listed below are T cell receptor beta chains from one sample, sequenced in a study of blood T cell repertoires in COVID-19. Assay: immunoSEQ multiplex PCR; the TCRdb copy retains only in-frame clones and omits some. Of 250,000 to 300,000 clones in the sample, 80% to 90% were seen once. Specimen: peripheral blood. These receptors were obtained from a man older than 75 with acute or convalescent COVID-19. Both conserved end residues are part of each CDR3. The D gene is left open where the match is weak. Only part of the rows carry a size: once, few, many, or a class if the clone is expanded.

D	size	J	V	DNA	CDR3
.	.	TRBJ1-2	TRBV27	TGTGCCAGCCGTGGGGCAGGGGCCCCTCTCTATGGCTACACCTTC	CASRGAGAPLYGYTF
.	once	TRBJ1-3	TRBV5-6	TGTGCCAGCAGACTGGGGACATCGGGAAACACCATATATTTT	CASRLGTSGNTIYF
TRBD2	.	TRBJ2-7	TRBV10-3	TGTGCCATCAGGGGGACTAGCGGGAGGGAGGGCGAGCAGTACTTC	CAIRGTSGREGEQYF
.	.	TRBJ2-2	TRBV6-5	TGTGCCAGCAGTTACTCGACCCAACGAGGGACTGGGGAGCTGTTTTTT	CASSYSTQRGTGELFF
TRBD1	.	TRBJ1-1	TRBV2	TGTGCCAGCAGTCTAATGGGACAGGGAATCACTGAAGCTTTCTTT	CASSLMGQGITEAFF
TRBD2	.	TRBJ2-2	TRBV27	TGTGCCAGCAGTTTGCTTCGACCAGCGGGAGGGCTTTGGGTCGGGGAGCTGTTTTTT	CASSLLRPAGGLWVGELFF
TRBD2	once	TRBJ2-1	TRBV6-6	TGTGCCAGCCGAATTGGTGGGACTAGCGACTACAATGAGCAGTTCTTC	CASRIGGTSDYNEQFF
TRBD1	.	TRBJ1-2	TRBV28	TGTGCCAGCAGTTGGACAGGGGTTAACTATGGCTACACCTTC	CASSWTGVNYGYTF
TRBD2	.	TRBJ2-3	TRBV5-1	TGCGCCAGCAGCCCCCTAATGGTAGCGGGAGTGAGAGATACGCAGTATTTT	CASSPLMVAGVRDTQYF
.	.	TRBJ2-7	TRBV2	TGTGCCAGCCTCTTCGACACTCCCTCCTACGAGCAGTACTTC	CASLFDTPSYEQYF
TRBD2	.	TRBJ2-1	TRBV5-1	TGCGCCAGCAGCACCGGACTAGCGGGAGTAGGCTACAATGAGCAGTTCTTC	CASSTGLAGVGYNEQFF
.	.	TRBJ1-6	TRBV19	TGTGCCAGTAGTGTGGCAGGCGACTCCTATAATTCACCCCTCCACTTT	CASSVAGDSYNSPLHF
.	.	TRBJ2-6	TRBV6-5	TGTGCCAGCACCACAGGGTTCGGGGCCAACGTCCTGACTTTC	CASTTGFGANVLTF
.	.	TRBJ1-1	TRBV6-5	TGTGCCAGCAAACAGGGACCGACGAACACTGAAGCTTTCTTT	CASKQGPTNTEAFF
.	few	TRBJ2-7	TRBV18	TGTGCCAGCTCACCTACGGGTTTCTCCTACGAGCAGTACTTC	CASSPTGFSYEQYF
.	many	TRBJ1-5	TRBV28	TGTGCCAGCAGTACACAGGGTCAGCCCCAGCATTTT	CASSTQGQPQHF
.	.	TRBJ2-5	TRBV19	TGTGCCAGTACCTCCAGCGGCTGGGGTAGAGAGACCCAGTACTTC	CASTSSGWGRETQYF
.	.	TRBJ1-3	TRBV11-1	TGTGCCAGCAGCTTAGAATTTACCGGAGGATCCACCATATATTTT	CASSLEFTGGSTIYF
.	.	TRBJ2-5	TRBV15	TGTGCCACCAGCAGAGATGGGACACCCCAAGAGACCCAGTACTTC	CATSRDGTPQETQYF
TRBD2	.	TRBJ2-1	TRBV11-3	TGTGCCAGCAGCACTAGCCCTTCGTGGACTAGCGGGGGGCTCTACAATGAGCAGTTCTTC	CASSTSPSWTSGGLYNEQFF
TRBD2	.	TRBJ2-1	TRBV3-1/TRBV3-2	TGTGCCAGCAGCCAAGAGGGGCTAGCGGTATACAATGAGCAGTTCTTC	CASSQEGLAVYNEQFF
TRBD1	.	TRBJ1-5	TRBV6-5	TGTGCCAGCAGTCGGACAGGGGGCAGTCAGCCCCAGCATTTT	CASSRTGGSQPQHF
.	.	TRBJ2-6	TRBV10-3	TGTGCCATCAGTGTGGAGTCTGGGGCCAACGTCCTGACTTTC	CAISVESGANVLTF
TRBD1	few	TRBJ1-2	TRBV3-1/TRBV3-2	TGTGCCAGCAGACAGTCAGGGGGCGGCTCGGGGTATGGCTACACCTTC	CASRQSGGGSGYGYTF
TRBD1	.	TRBJ1-5	TRBV19	TGTGCCAGTAGTGGGACAGGGGGGGCCCCTCAGCCCCAGCATTTT	CASSGTGGAPQPQHF
TRBD2	.	TRBJ2-7	TRBV29-1	TGCAGCGTTTCAAGCGGGAGGACCTACGAGCAGTACTTC	CSVSSGRTYEQYF
.	.	TRBJ1-1	TRBV3-1/TRBV3-2	TGTGCCAGCAGCCGGGCCAACACTGAAGCTTTCTTT	CASSRANTEAFF
TRBD1	.	TRBJ1-1	TRBV7-8	TGTGCCAGCAGCTCCGGACAGGCTATGAACACTGAAGCTTTCTTT	CASSSGQAMNTEAFF
TRBD1	.	TRBJ2-3	TRBV5-1	TGCGCCAGCAGCTACCGGACAGGGCCCACAGATACGCAGTATTTT	CASSYRTGPTDTQYF
TRBD2	few	TRBJ2-5	TRBV5-1	TGCGCCAGCAGTACCGGACTAGCGGGAGGAGAGACCCAGTACTTC	CASSTGLAGGETQYF
.	once	TRBJ1-5	TRBV18	TGTGCCAGCTCACCAATGGGGAGGGGAAGCAATCAGCCCCAGCATTTT	CASSPMGRGSNQPQHF